This TCR beta chain was recorded in a study of T cell repertoires in cytomegalovirus infection. Study-wide background: A matching HLA type, together with CMV infection, was signaled by public TCR beta signatures.

The study, taken as a whole, reports: It was HLA-C-restricted CMV-specific TCR beta clonotypes that dominated the response ex vivo.

In regard to this clonotype: The target antigen is unknown.

From the reads, TCRdb called clonotypes with MiXCR, one entry per CDR3 protein. The data hold around 770,000 distinct CDR3 sequences, with roughly 29% observed a single time. The V gene end was trimmed by 1 base and the J gene end by 2 bases; junction bases not matched to a gene: 2. This CDR3 spans 15 amino acids. Per germline, CDR1 MNHEY and CDR2 SMNVEV (reference sequence). V is TRBV27 and J is TRBJ2-5; TRBD1 aligns across 9 bases. The source of this sequence is a human donor in good health (CMV status not recorded). Some clones in this sample may be carry-over from other donors' samples. The sequencing used cultured CD8+ T cells from PBMCs, collected from culture after CMV antigen stimulation. The CDR3 region is CASSLLGTGQETQYF. Here the CDR3 DNA reads TGTGCCAGCAGTTTATTGGGGACAGGGCAAGAGACCCAGTACTTC.